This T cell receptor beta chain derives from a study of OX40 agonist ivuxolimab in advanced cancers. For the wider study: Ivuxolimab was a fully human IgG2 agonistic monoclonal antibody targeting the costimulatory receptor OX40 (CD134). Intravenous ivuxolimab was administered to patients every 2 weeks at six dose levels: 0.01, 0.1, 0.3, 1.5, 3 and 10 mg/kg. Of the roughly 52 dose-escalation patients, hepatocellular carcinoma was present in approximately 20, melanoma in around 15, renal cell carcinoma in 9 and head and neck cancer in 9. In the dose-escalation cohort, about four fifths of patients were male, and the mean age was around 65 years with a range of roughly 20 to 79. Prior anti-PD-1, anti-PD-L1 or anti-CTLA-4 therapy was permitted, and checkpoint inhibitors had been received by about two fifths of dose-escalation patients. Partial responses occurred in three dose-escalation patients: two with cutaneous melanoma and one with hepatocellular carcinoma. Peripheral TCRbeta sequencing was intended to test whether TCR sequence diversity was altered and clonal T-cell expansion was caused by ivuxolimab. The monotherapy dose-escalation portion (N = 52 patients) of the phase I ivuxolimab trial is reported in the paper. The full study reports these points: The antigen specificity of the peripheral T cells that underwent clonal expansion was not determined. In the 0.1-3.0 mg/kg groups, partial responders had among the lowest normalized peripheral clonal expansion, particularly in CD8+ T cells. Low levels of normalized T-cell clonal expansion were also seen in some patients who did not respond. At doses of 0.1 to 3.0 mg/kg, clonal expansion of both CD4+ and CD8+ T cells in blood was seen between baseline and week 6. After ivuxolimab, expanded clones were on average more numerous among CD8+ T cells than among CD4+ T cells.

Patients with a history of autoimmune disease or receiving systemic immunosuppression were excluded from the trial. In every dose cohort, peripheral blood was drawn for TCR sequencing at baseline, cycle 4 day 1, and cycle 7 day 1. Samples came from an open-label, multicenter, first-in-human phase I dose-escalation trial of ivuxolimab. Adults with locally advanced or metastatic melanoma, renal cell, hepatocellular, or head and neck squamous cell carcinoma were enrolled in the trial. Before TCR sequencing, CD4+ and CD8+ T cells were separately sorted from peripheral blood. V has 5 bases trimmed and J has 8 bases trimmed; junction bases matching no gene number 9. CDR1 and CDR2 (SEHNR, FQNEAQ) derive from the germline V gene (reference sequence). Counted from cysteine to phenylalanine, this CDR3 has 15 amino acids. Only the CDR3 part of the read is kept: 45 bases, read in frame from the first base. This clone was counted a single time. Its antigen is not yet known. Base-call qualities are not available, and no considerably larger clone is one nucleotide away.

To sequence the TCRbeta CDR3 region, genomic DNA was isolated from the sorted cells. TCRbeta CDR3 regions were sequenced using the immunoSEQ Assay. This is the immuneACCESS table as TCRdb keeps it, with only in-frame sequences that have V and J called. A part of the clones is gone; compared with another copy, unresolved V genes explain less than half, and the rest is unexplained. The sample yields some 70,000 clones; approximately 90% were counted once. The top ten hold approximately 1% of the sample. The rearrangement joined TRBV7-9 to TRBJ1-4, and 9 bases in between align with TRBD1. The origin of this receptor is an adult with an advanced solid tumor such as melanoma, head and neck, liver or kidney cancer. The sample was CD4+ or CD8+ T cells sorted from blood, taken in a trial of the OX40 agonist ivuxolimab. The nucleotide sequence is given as TGTGCCAGCAGCCTTAGGGGACAGGGCAGCGAAAAACTGTTTTTT. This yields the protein CASSLRGQGSEKLFF.